What follows are 21 T cell receptor beta chains derived from one specimen sequenced in a study of blood T cell repertoires in COVID-19. The assay was immunoSEQ multiplex PCR, and TCRdb's table has in-frame clones only and misses some. Altogether 200,000 or so clones are present, 65% to 85% being singletons, with the ten largest covering under 11%. The source material was peripheral blood. The receptors derive from a woman of 80 years or more with acute or convalescent COVID-19.

This rearrangement joins TRBV2 to TRBJ2-3; tentatively, D is TRBD2 (6 bases). The CDR3 spans 15 residues. Trimming took off 6 bases at V and 0 bases at J, with 13 bases between the two ends. CDR1 SNHLY and CDR2 FYNNEI come from the germline V gene. CDR3 loop: CASRPGTVSTDTQYF. Here the CDR3 DNA reads TGTGCCAGCAGACCCGGGACTGTTAGCACAGATACGCAGTATTTT.

The CDR3: CASSPQTGTVNTEAFF. The CDR3 region has the DNA TGTGCCAGCTCACCACAGACCGGGACAGTGAACACTGAAGCTTTCTTT. The rearrangement uses TRBV18 and TRBJ1-1, with 7 bases matching TRBD1. Germline V gives CDR1 KGHSH, CDR2 LQKENI. The junction had 5 bases not matched to a gene; V was cut back by 1 base and J by 0 bases. The CDR3 extends over 16 amino acids.

For the CDR3, the DNA is TGTGCCAGCAGCGCCCTTCAGGAAAAACTGTTTTTT. Translating it yields CASSALQEKLFF. The V gene is TRBV7-8, the J gene TRBJ1-4, with no clear D. Germline V gene sequence: CDR1 SGHVS, CDR2 FQNEAQ. V gave up 5 bases and J gave up 8 bases, with 9 bases separating them. CDR3 length equals 12 residues.

Turning to this clone: Other DNA sequences in this sample translate to the same CDR3. The CDR3 DNA is TGTGCCAGCAGCCCGGACAGGGGATATGGCTACACCTTC. Encoded protein: CASSPDRGYGYTF. The chain carries TRBV3-1 (or the pseudogene TRBV3-2) and TRBJ1-2; TRBD1 matches at 9 bases. V shed 4 bases and J 5 bases; nucleotides not matched to a gene: 2. Looked up from germline, CDR1 is LGHDT and CDR2 is YNNKEL (reference sequence). The CDR3 is 13 amino acids.

V and J are TRBV5-5 and TRBJ1-4; the D is unclear. The CDR3 extends over 14 amino acids. The germline V gene has CDR1 SGHKS and CDR2 YYEKEE (reference sequence). The V and J ends lost 2 bases and 0 bases respectively, with 5 bases between them. CDR3 bases: TGTGCCAGCAGCTTCAGCGCAACTAATGAAAAACTGTTTTTT. It translates to CASSFSATNEKLFF. Full variable domain (missing parts from reference TRBV5-5 and TRBJ1-4): DAGVTQSPTHLIKTRGQQVTLRCSPISGHKSVSWYQQVLGQGPQFIFQYYEKEERGRGNFPDRFSARQFPNYSSELNVNALLLGDSALYLCASSFSATNEKLFFGSGTQLSVL.

The chain joins TRBV6-5 to TRBJ2-7; 7 bases are shared with TRBD1. The length of the CDR3 is 15 residues. Per the germline V gene, CDR1 is MNHEY and CDR2 is SVGAGI. V lost 7 bases and J lost 2; bases outside the gene matches: 11. The CDR3 protein is CASIQVEGGAYEQYF. CDR3 sequence (DNA): TGTGCCAGCATTCAAGTGGAAGGGGGCGCCTACGAGCAGTACTTC.

The chain carries TRBV5-1 and TRBJ2-5; 11 nucleotides align to TRBD2. The V segment lost 4 bases and the J segment 10 bases; nucleotides outside the gene matches: 12. The germline CDR1 and CDR2 sequences are SGHRS and YFSETQ. This CDR3 contains 15 residues. In DNA form, the CDR3 reads TGCGCCAGCAGCCAGGGACTAGCGGCAGCCGGTGACCAGTACTTC. Translation gives CASSQGLAAAGDQYF.

The V gene is TRBV9, the J gene TRBJ2-5; 11 nucleotides agree with TRBD2. CDR1 is SGDLS, CDR2 YYNGEE, per germline. The CDR3 is made up of 15 amino acids. J was trimmed by 5 bases and V by 3 bases; bases with no gene match: 6. DNA for the CDR3: TGTGCCAGCAGCGACTTAGCGGGGGGGAGGGAGACCCAGTACTTC. Translating gives CASSDLAGGRETQYF.

This clone has a handful of counts. The gene calls are TRBV5-6 and TRBJ2-3, with D possibly being TRBD2 (5 bases). This CDR3 has 16 amino acids. V dropped 0 bases and J dropped 0 bases, with 11 bases sitting between them. Germline V gene data show CDR1 as SGHDT and CDR2 as YYEEEE. CDR3 region: CASSLGDSVSTDTQYF. DNA for the CDR3: TGTGCCAGCAGCTTGGGTGATAGCGTTAGCACAGATACGCAGTATTTT.

The CDR3 DNA is TGCGCCAGCAGCCAAGCGACAGCCGTCAAAAACATTCAGTACTTC. Encoded protein: CASSQATAVKNIQYF. The chain employs TRBV4-3 and TRBJ2-4; a possible D gene is TRBD1 (5 bases). The germline V and J ends were trimmed by 1 base and 3 bases, with 10 bases remaining between them. CDR3 length equals 15 residues. In germline, CDR1 is LGHNA, CDR2 YSLEER.

The gene calls are TRBV19 and TRBJ2-7, with a possible D match to TRBD2 (6 bases). This CDR3 contains 13 residues. CDR1 is LNHDA and CDR2 is SQIVND in the germline V gene (reference sequence). V dropped 1 base and J dropped 5 bases, with 9 bases sitting between them. CDR3 in amino acids: CASSIAGGNEQYF. The CDR3, as DNA: TGTGCCAGTAGTATAGCCGGCGGGAACGAGCAGTACTTC. The entire variable domain, with the rest obtained from reference TRBV19 and TRBJ2-7, is as follows: DGGITQSPKYLFRKEGQNVTLSCEQNLNHDAMYWYRQDPGQGLRLIYYSQIVNDFQKGDIAEGYSVSREKKESFPLTVTSAQKNPTAFYLCASSIAGGNEQYFGPGTRLTVT.

The rearrangement uses TRBV11-2 and TRBJ1-1; D uncertain. The V gene's germline CDR1 is SGHAT and CDR2 FQNNGV. The CDR3 extends over 13 amino acids. Trimming cost V 1 base and J 3 bases, with 6 bases left between them. DNA for the CDR3: TGTGCCAGCAGCTTAGGTCCTTACACTGAAGCTTTCTTT. It specifies CASSLGPYTEAFF.

V gene TRBV6-2 or TRBV6-3 combines with J gene TRBJ2-7; TRBD1 matches at 9 bases. Germline lookup yields CDR1 MNHEY and CDR2 SVGEGT. Germline trimming cut 2 bases from V and 0 bases from J; bases unmatched to any gene: 8. The CDR3 loop spans 17 amino acids. The CDR3 loop is CASSYPRTGVFSYEQYF. Here the CDR3 DNA reads TGTGCCAGCAGTTACCCACGGACAGGGGTCTTCTCCTACGAGCAGTACTTC.

This clone showed up just once. The rearrangement links TRBV2 to TRBJ1-1, with D maybe TRBD1 (6 bases). Germline V gene lookup returns CDR1 SNHLY and CDR2 FYNNEI. The length of the CDR3 is 15 residues. V was trimmed by 8 bases and J by 4 bases, leaving 20 bases between them. The CDR3: CASDSLRGAVTEAFF. The CDR3 region has the DNA TGTGCCAGCGATTCCCTGCGGGGGGCAGTCACTGAAGCTTTCTTT.

This chain connects TRBV14 to TRBJ2-7, with 7 bases aligning to TRBD2. The junction had 4 bases not matched to a gene; V was cut back by 0 bases and J by 5 bases. Germline V gene sequence: CDR1 SGHDN, CDR2 FVKESK. The CDR3 is made up of 14 amino acids. Here the CDR3 reads CASSQEGGDDEQYF. In nucleotides, the CDR3 is TGTGCCAGCAGCCAAGAGGGGGGGGACGACGAGCAGTACTTC.

This rearrangement joins TRBV7-2 to TRBJ1-2; 8 bases map to TRBD1. V shed 2 bases and J 5 bases; nucleotides not matched to a gene: 4. CDR1 and CDR2 (germline): SGHTA, FQGNSA. This CDR3 contains 14 residues. The CDR3 DNA reads TGTGCCAGCAGCTTAACCGGGACAGGATATGGCTACACCTTC. It codes for CASSLTGTGYGYTF.

A single count supports this clone. This chain uses TRBV3-1 (or the pseudogene TRBV3-2) with TRBJ1-4; no firm D call. The germline V and J ends were trimmed by 4 bases and 8 bases, with 17 bases remaining between them. From germline, CDR1 is LGHDT and CDR2 YNNKEL (reference sequence). The CDR3 loop spans 15 amino acids. CDR3 DNA sequence: TGTGCCAGCAGCCCGATCCGAGGGATAGAAGAAAAACTGTTTTTT. Encoded protein: CASSPIRGIEEKLFF.

This clone was observed a few times. The V call is TRBV6-6, the J call TRBJ1-5; 10 bases fit TRBD1. The V gene's germline CDR1 is MNHNY and CDR2 SVGAGI (reference sequence). CDR3 length equals 16 residues. The V gene end was trimmed by 6 bases and the J gene end by 2 bases; junction bases not matched to a gene: 7. The CDR3 spells CASSYDRGLGNQPQHF. The CDR3 DNA follows: TGTGCCAGCAGCTATGACAGGGGGCTTGGCAATCAGCCCCAGCATTTT.

This chain joins TRBV7-3 and TRBJ2-3; 10 positions agree with TRBD1. The J segment lost 1 base and the V segment lost 2 bases, leaving 3 bases of the junction unmatched. Germline V gene sequence: CDR1 SGHTA, CDR2 FQGTGA. CDR3 length: 16 residues. Here the CDR3 reads CASSLFGTGGTDTQYF. Written as DNA, the CDR3 is TGTGCCAGCAGCTTATTTGGGACAGGGGGCACAGATACGCAGTATTTT.

This clone was seen repeatedly, ten times or more. The rearrangement links TRBV27 to TRBJ2-7; no clear D. Deletions cut 8 bases from V and 4 bases from J, with 12 bases between. CDR1 is MNHEY and CDR2 is SMNVEV in the germline V gene (reference sequence). CDR3 length: 12 residues. CDR3 DNA sequence: TGTGCCAGCTACTCGTCTTCGTACGAGCAGTACTTC. Translating gives CASYSSSYEQYF.

The J gene is TRBJ1-5, the V gene TRBV27; unclear D gene. CDR1 and CDR2 from the germline V gene are MNHEY and SMNVEV (reference sequence). The germline V and J ends were trimmed by 1 base and 1 base, with 14 bases remaining between them. CDR3 size: 17 residues. The CDR3 sequence is CASSLFAPRGSNQPQHF. The CDR3 coding sequence is TGTGCCAGCAGTTTATTTGCCCCCCGAGGCAGCAATCAGCCCCAGCATTTT.